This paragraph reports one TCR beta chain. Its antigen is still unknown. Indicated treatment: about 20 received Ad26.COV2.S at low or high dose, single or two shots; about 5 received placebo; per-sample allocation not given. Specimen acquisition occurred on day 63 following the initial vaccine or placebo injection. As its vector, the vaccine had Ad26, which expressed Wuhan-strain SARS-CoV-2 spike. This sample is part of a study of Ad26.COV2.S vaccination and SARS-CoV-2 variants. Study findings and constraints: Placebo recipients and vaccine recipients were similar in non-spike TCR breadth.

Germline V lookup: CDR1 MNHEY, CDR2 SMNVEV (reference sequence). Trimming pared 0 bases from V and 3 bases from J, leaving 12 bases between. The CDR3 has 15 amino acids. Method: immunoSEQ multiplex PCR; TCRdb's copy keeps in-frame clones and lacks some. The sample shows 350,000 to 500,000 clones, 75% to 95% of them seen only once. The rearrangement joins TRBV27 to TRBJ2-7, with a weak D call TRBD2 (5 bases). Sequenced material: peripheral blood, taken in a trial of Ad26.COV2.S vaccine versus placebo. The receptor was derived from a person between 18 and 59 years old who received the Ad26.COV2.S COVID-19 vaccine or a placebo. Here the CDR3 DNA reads TGTGCCAGCAGTTTATCTCCAGCGGATATCTACGAGCAGTACTTC. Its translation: CASSLSPADIYEQYF.